This T cell receptor (beta chain) was documented in a study of T-cell reconstitution after alpha-beta-depleted transplantation in children. General study points: Surviving recipient cells, namely T cells and thymic progenitors, were the source of high day-60 TCRbeta diversity in some patients. One year after transplant, T-cell counts and diversity came mostly from newly produced T cells. Expanded graft clones, several hundred of them, were reportedly the source of alpha-beta T cells about two months after transplant.

This clonotype has at least ten counts. Antigen unknown. CDR1 is ENHRY and CDR2 is SYGVKD in the germline V gene. V gave up 6 bases and J gave up 2 bases; unmatched junction bases: 7. This CDR3 is 14 amino acids long. Preparation of the TCRbeta library was carried out with unique molecular identifiers. TCRdb re-derived calls from the PCR reads in MiXCR, one entry per CDR3 protein. The sample includes roughly 70,000 distinct CDR3 sequences, roughly 4.4% of them seen just once. This receptor was taken from a boy in the first two years of life who had a stem cell transplant for acute myeloid leukemia, so the T cells may come from the graft donor. The input for sequencing was PBMCs, mostly from graft donor cells, taken 180 days after TCRalphabeta/CD19-depleted stem cell transplant. This chain links TRBV10-3 with TRBJ2-7; 7 nucleotides line up with TRBD2. CDR3 bases: TGTGCCATCAGCCAGACTAGCCAACCCTACGAGCAGTACGTC. Translating gives CAISQTSQPYEQYV.